The next 14 T cell receptor beta chains were all read from a single sample in a study of memory B cells and T cells in multiple sclerosis. No cognate antigen is known for these TCRs. CFSE-dim autoproliferating and CFSE-high non-proliferating T cells from unstimulated culture were sequenced separately. Pooled replicate wells came from approximately 50 million CFSE-labeled PBMCs cultured 7 days without stimulus. Method: immunoSEQ multiplex PCR; TCRdb's copy keeps in-frame clones and lacks some. The data hold roughly 300 clones, with roughly 70% observed a single time. The sample comprised PBMCs from blood kept in culture. These receptors came from a human donor with multiple sclerosis.

This clone ranks as hyperexpanded. This CDR3 is CASSSGTNAYGYTF. The CDR3 DNA is TGTGCCAGCAGCTCTGGGACAAACGCTTATGGCTACACCTTC. The chain couples TRBV6-1 to TRBJ1-2; tentative D call: TRBD1 (6 bases). Germline assignment: CDR1 MNHNS and CDR2 SASEGT. CDR3 length equals 14 residues. V lost 6 bases to trimming and J lost 5 bases, with 16 bases between them.

This chain joins TRBV28 and TRBJ2-2, with D uncertain. Looked up from germline, CDR1 is MDHEN and CDR2 is SYDVKM. V was shortened by 1 base and J by 5 bases, with 11 bases between the two germline ends. The CDR3 contains 15 residues. The CDR3 here is CASSLSGFGTGELFF. DNA of the CDR3: TGTGCCAGCAGTTTATCCGGTTTTGGGACCGGGGAGCTGTTTTTT.

The chain combines TRBV5-2 with TRBJ2-6; no check of the table's D call, TRBD2, against the DNA was made. TRBV5-2 constitutes a pseudogene. The CDR3 length is 18 residues. The CDR3 nucleotides are TGTGCCAGCAATGTTACGGGAGAGTACCAAAGTCGGGCCAACGTCCTGACTTTC. Residues: CASNVTGEYQSRANVLTF.

This chain connects TRBV27 to TRBJ2-3; tentative D call: TRBD1 (5 bases). The V and J ends lost 2 bases and 1 base respectively, with 16 bases between them. Germline CDR1 and CDR2: MNHEY and SMNVEV (reference sequence). CDR3 size: 17 residues. Here the CDR3 reads CASSLRGVVVGTDTQYF. DNA for the CDR3: TGTGCCAGCAGTTTAAGGGGCGTGGTTGTAGGCACAGATACGCAGTATTTT.

This clone turned up a few times. This chain joins TRBV21-1 and TRBJ1-3. TRBV21-1 is a pseudogene locus. The CDR3 totals 18 residues. CDR3 DNA sequence: TGTGCCATCGCTTTGGGAAGAGGGAGGGGCGCGGAGGGAAACACCATATATTTT. As protein: CAIALGRGRGAEGNTIYF.

The chain combines TRBV22-1 with TRBJ2-6; the D call TRBD2 from the table was never checked on the DNA. TRBV22-1 represents a pseudogene. This CDR3 contains 18 residues. CDR3 protein: CPGSIARKRTSRANVLTF. DNA of the CDR3: TGTCCTGGGAGTATCGCAAGAAAGCGAACAAGTCGGGCCAACGTCCTGACTTTC.

The chain links TRBV28 to TRBJ1-2, with a possible D match to TRBD1 (6 bases). There are 14 residues in the CDR3. Trimming took off 5 bases at V and 4 bases at J, with 14 bases between the two ends. Germline CDR1 and CDR2: MDHEN and SYDVKM. CDR3 protein: CASSPWTEPYGYTF. The CDR3 region has the DNA TGTGCCAGCAGTCCCTGGACAGAACCCTATGGCTACACCTTC.

The J gene is TRBJ2-7, the V gene TRBV6-4, with 9 bases aligning to TRBD1. V was clipped by 9 bases and J by 3 bases; unmatched bases: 9. Germline V gene sequence: CDR1 MRHNA, CDR2 SNTAGT. The CDR3 extends over 14 amino acids. This CDR3 is CARTTGGEYYEQYF. The CDR3 DNA reads TGTGCCAGAACTACAGGGGGCGAGTACTACGAGCAGTACTTC.

The chain carries TRBV5-1 and TRBJ1-2; D remains ambiguous. V lost 2 bases and J 2 bases, leaving 10 bases between the germline ends. The V gene's germline CDR1 is SGHRS and CDR2 YFSETQ. This CDR3 has 14 residues. Written as DNA, the CDR3 is TGCGCCAGCAGCTTTTACGAGGGAAACTATGGCTACACCTTC. Translation: CASSFYEGNYGYTF.

This clone was seen a few times. The chain joins TRBV9 to TRBJ1-2, with a possible D match to TRBD1 (5 bases). The V gene's germline CDR1 is SGDLS and CDR2 YYNGEE. This CDR3 spans 15 amino acids. Trimming took off 0 bases at V and 4 bases at J, with 13 bases between the two ends. The DNA for the CDR3 is TGTGCCAGCAGCGTAGACAGGCTGTCCTTCTATGGCTACACCTTC. This sequence encodes CASSVDRLSFYGYTF.

CDR3 protein: CASSVEQLAEQFF. For the CDR3, the DNA is TGTGCCAGCAGCGTAGAACAGTTAGCTGAGCAGTTCTTC. The chain is built from TRBV9 and TRBJ2-1, with D hard to call. Germline V CDR1 and CDR2: SGDLS, YYNGEE. With 0 bases removed from V and 9 bases from J, the gap between germline ends came to 10 bases. This CDR3 is 13 amino acids long.

The chain has TRBV22-1 and TRBJ2-6; the D call TRBD2 from the table was never checked on the DNA. TRBV22-1 is reported as a pseudogene. The CDR3 sequence is 17 residues long. This chain's CDR3 is CPGRASCEQSRANVLTF. For the CDR3, the DNA is TGTCCTGGGAGAGCTAGCTGCGAACAAAGTCGGGCCAACGTCCTGACTTTC.

This clone has more than one count but fewer than ten. The V gene is TRBV19, the J gene TRBJ2-2; no firm D call. V lost 3 bases to trimming and J lost 3 bases, with 11 bases between them. Germline CDR1 and CDR2: LNHDA and SQIVND (reference sequence). There are 15 residues in the CDR3. In DNA, the CDR3 is TGTGCCAGTAGTATGGTGCAGGCGTACACCGGGGAGCTGTTTTTT. Translating it yields CASSMVQAYTGELFF.

This chain joins TRBV19 and TRBJ1-5; D call uncertain. The CDR3 is made up of 15 amino acids. Trimming left V 3 bases short and J 5 bases short, with 14 bases between. Germline V gives CDR1 LNHDA, CDR2 SQIVND (reference sequence). CDR3: CASSMITPSDQPQHF. CDR3 bases: TGTGCCAGTAGTATGATCACTCCTTCTGATCAGCCCCAGCATTTT.